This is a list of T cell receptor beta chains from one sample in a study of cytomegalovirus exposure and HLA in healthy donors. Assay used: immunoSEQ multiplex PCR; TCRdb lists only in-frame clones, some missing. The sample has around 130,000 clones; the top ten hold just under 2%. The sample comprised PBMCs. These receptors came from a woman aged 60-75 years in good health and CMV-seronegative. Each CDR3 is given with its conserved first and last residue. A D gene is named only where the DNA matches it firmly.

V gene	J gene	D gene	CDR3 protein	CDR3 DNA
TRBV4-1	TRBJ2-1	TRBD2	CASSQVYSGGAPYNEQFF	TGCGCCAGCAGCCAAGTTTACAGCGGGGGGGCTCCGTACAATGAGCAGTTCTTC
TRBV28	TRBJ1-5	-	CASSLSQEGNQPQHF	TGTGCCAGCAGTTTATCGCAGGAGGGGAATCAGCCCCAGCATTTT
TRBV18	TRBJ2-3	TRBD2	CASSRTRESGTDTQYF	TGTGCCAGCTCCCGGACGCGGGAGTCGGGCACAGATACGCAGTATTTT
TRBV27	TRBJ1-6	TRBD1	CASSSGTDFSPLHF	TGTGCCAGCAGTTCCGGGACAGATTTTTCACCCCTCCACTTT
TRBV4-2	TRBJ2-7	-	CASSHRPGTAASEQYF	TGTGCCAGCAGCCACCGGCCGGGGACTGCGGCCAGCGAGCAGTACTTC
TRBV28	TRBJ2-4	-	CASSRTGAKNIQYF	TGTGCCAGCAGTCGGACGGGGGCCAAAAACATTCAGTACTTC
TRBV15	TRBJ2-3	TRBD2	CATSTSRTSKRTDTQYF	TGTGCCACCAGCACGTCTAGGACTAGCAAGAGGACAGATACGCAGTATTTT
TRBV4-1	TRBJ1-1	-	CASKIDRQTNTEAFF	TGCGCCAGCAAAATTGACAGACAGACGAACACTGAAGCTTTCTTT
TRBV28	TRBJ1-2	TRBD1	CASSPYSSDRGGGYTF	TGTGCCAGCAGCCCATACTCGTCTGACAGGGGAGGTGGCTACACCTTC
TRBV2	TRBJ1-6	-	CASSASDRLNNSPLHF	TGTGCCAGCAGTGCCAGCGACCGGCTGAATAATTCACCCCTCCACTTT
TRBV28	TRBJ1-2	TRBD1	CASSLWTGHNYGYTF	TGTGCCAGCAGTTTGTGGACAGGCCATAACTATGGCTACACCTTC
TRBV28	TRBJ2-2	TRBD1	CASRPGTGGVRELFF	TGTGCCAGCAGACCGGGGACAGGGGGCGTCAGGGAGCTGTTTTTT
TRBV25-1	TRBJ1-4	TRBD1	CASSGTGSNEKLFF	TGTGCCAGCAGCGGGACAGGGAGTAATGAAAAACTGTTTTTT
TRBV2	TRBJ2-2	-	CASSDLGAGELFF	TGTGCCAGCAGTGATTTGGGCGCCGGGGAGCTGTTTTTT
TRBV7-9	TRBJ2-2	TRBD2	CASSSPGLAGRGTGELFF	TGTGCCAGCAGCTCCCCGGGACTAGCGGGACGAGGGACCGGGGAGCTGTTTTTT
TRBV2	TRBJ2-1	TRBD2	CASRVERGLTSYNEQFF	TGTGCCAGCAGGGTGGAGCGGGGGCTCACCTCCTACAATGAGCAGTTCTTC
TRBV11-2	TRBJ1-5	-	CASSLSGGVGQPQHF	TGTGCCAGCAGCTTATCCGGAGGGGTCGGGCAGCCCCAGCATTTT
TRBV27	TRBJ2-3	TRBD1	CASSLSFGQGASDTQYF	TGTGCCAGCAGTTTAAGTTTCGGACAGGGGGCGTCAGATACGCAGTATTTT
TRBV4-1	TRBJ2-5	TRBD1	CASSQAGTGGGETQYF	TGCGCCAGCAGCCAAGCTGGGACAGGTGGAGGGGAGACCCAGTACTTC
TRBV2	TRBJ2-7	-	CASSLGGSYEQYF	TGTGCCAGCAGTCTCGGGGGTTCCTACGAGCAGTACTTC
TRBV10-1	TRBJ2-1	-	CASSDEGAPNNEQFF	TGCGCCAGCAGTGACGAAGGGGCCCCTAACAATGAGCAGTTCTTC
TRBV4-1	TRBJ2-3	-	CASSQDRAATDTQYF	TGCGCCAGCAGCCAAGATAGAGCGGCCACAGATACGCAGTATTTT
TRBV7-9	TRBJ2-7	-	CASSGGTYEQYF	TGTGCCAGCAGCGGGGGGACCTACGAGCAGTACTTC
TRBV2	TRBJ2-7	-	CASSERSLVVEQYF	TGTGCCAGCAGTGAACGATCACTGGTGGTCGAGCAGTACTTC
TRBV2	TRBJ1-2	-	CASSERTGTLYGYTF	TGTGCCAGCAGTGAACGAACCGGGACTCTTTATGGCTACACCTTC
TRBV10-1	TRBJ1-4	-	CASSPGPGEKLFF	TGCGCCAGCAGCCCTGGCCCCGGGGAAAAACTGTTTTTT
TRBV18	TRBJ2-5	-	CASSPRTDSQETQYF	TGTGCCAGCTCACCTCGGACAGATTCTCAAGAGACCCAGTACTTC
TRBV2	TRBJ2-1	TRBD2	CASTGLAGSIEQFF	TGTGCCAGCACTGGACTAGCGGGATCGATCGAGCAGTTCTTC
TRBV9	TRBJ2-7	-	CASSARVGANYEQYF	TGTGCCAGCAGCGCCCGTGTAGGGGCCAACTACGAGCAGTACTTC
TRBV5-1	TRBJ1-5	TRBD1	CASSLGDSPNQPQHF	TGCGCCAGCAGCTTGGGGGACAGCCCCAATCAGCCCCAGCATTTT
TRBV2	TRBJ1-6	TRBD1	CASLGQGIVPLHF	TGTGCCAGCCTTGGACAGGGTATCGTCCCCCTCCACTTT
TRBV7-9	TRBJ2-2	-	CASKPAMGANTGELFF	TGTGCCAGCAAACCAGCAATGGGCGCGAACACCGGGGAGCTGTTTTTT
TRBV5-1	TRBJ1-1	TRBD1	CASSEGAWDTEAFF	TGCGCCAGCTCCGAGGGGGCGTGGGACACTGAAGCTTTCTTT
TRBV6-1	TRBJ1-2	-	CASSVEGGYGYTF	TGTGCCAGCAGTGTGGAGGGCGGTTATGGCTACACCTTC
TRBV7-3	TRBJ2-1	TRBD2	CASSPSGRGDEQFF	TGTGCCAGCAGCCCTAGCGGGAGGGGAGATGAGCAGTTCTTC
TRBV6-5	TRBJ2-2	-	CASSYSYRLAGELFF	TGTGCCAGCAGTTACTCCTACCGGTTAGCCGGGGAGCTGTTTTTT
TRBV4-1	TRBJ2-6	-	CASSPGGTATGANVLTF	TGCGCCAGCAGCCCAGGGGGGACCGCTACTGGGGCCAACGTCCTGACTTTC
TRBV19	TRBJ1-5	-	CASLGRGLVSGQPQHF	TGTGCCAGTCTCGGCCGGGGGTTAGTAAGCGGTCAGCCCCAGCATTTT
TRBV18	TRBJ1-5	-	CASSPRGEGQPQHF	TGTGCCAGCTCACCAAGGGGTGAAGGGCAGCCCCAGCATTTT
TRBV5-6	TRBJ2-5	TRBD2	CASSPLKGAGESLETQYF	TGTGCCAGCAGCCCTTTGAAAGGGGCGGGAGAGTCTTTAGAGACCCAGTACTTC
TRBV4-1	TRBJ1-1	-	CASSQYTLNTEAFF	TGCGCCAGCAGCCAATACACCTTGAACACTGAAGCTTTCTTT
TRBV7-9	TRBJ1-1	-	CASSLDSEAFF	TGTGCCAGCAGCTTGGACAGTGAAGCTTTCTTT
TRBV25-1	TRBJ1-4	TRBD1	CASSLADRGLSEKLFF	TGTGCCAGCAGTCTAGCGGACAGGGGGCTCAGTGAAAAACTGTTTTTT
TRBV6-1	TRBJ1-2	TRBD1	CASSEKDRGLVYRYTF	TGTGCCAGCAGTGAGAAGGACAGGGGATTGGTTTATCGCTACACCTTC
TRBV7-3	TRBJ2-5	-	CASSVTVKETQYF	TGTGCCAGCAGCGTCACAGTGAAAGAGACCCAGTACTTC
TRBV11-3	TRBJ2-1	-	CASSLGLSSYNEQFF	TGTGCCAGCAGCTTAGGACTTAGCTCCTACAATGAGCAGTTCTTC
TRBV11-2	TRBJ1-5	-	CASSLGGPQPQHF	TGTGCCAGCAGCTTAGGGGGCCCTCAGCCCCAGCATTTT
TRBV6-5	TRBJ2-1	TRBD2	CASSYSAGGPEQFF	TGTGCCAGCAGTTACTCGGCGGGAGGGCCTGAGCAGTTCTTC
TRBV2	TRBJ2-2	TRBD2	CASSEWAGGNTGELFF	TGTGCCAGCAGTGAATGGGCGGGGGGGAACACCGGGGAGCTGTTTTTT
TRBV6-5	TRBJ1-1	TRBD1	CASSRKTGGGTEAFF	TGTGCCAGCAGTCGTAAAACAGGGGGGGGGACTGAAGCTTTCTTT
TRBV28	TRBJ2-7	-	CASSSPETGVSYEQYF	TGTGCCAGCAGTTCCCCCGAGACAGGAGTCTCCTACGAGCAGTACTTC
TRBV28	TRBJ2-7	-	CAHGRGSYEQYF	TGTGCCCACGGCAGGGGCTCCTACGAGCAGTACTTC
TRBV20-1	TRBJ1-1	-	CSASPGTEAFF	TGCAGTGCTAGTCCAGGGACTGAAGCTTTCTTT
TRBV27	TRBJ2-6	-	CASSSGVSGANVLTF	TGTGCCAGCAGTTCGGGAGTCTCTGGGGCCAACGTCCTGACTTTC
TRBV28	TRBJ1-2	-	CASSLGGANYGYTF	TGTGCCAGCAGTTTAGGAGGGGCCAACTATGGCTACACCTTC